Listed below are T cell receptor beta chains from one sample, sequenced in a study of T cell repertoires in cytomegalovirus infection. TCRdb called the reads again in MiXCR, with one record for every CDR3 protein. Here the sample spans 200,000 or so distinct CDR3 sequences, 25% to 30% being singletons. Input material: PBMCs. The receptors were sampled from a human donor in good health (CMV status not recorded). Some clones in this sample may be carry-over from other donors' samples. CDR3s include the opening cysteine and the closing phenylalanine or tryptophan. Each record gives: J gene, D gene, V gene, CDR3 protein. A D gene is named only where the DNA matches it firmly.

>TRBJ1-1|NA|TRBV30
CAWSPRGGTNTEAFF
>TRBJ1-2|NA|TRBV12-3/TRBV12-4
CASSKTHGNYGYTF
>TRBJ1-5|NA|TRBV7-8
CASSLDGGNDQPQHF
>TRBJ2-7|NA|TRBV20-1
CSARDMNYEQYF
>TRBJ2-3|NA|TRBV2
CASSEGDTQYF
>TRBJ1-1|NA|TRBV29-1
CSVVERTVNTEAFF
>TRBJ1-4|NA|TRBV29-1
CSVDAQGDEKLFF
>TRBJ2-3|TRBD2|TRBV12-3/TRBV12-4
CASRGLAGISDTQYF
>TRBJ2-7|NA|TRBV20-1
CSAGVSYEQYF
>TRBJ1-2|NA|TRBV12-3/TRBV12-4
CASSLEPDYGYTF
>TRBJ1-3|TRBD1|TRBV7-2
CASSLNWDSGNTIYF
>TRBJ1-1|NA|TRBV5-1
CASSVNMNTEAFF
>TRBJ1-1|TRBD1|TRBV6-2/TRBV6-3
CASSSTGGRSSEAFF
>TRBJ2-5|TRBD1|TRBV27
CASSSRDRGMLETQYF
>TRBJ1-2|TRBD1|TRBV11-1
CASSLDRTTNYGYTF
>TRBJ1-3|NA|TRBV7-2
CASRPTGISGNTIYF
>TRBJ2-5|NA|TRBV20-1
CSASLPQETQYF
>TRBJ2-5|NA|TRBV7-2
CASSLAPPADQETQYF
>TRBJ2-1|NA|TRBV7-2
CASSLITVRDEQFF
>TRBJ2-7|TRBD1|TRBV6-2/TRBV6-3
CASSYPDRGLVSYEQYF
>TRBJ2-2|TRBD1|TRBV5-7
CASSGTGEHTGELFF
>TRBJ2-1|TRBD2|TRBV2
CASSWGGEYNEQFF
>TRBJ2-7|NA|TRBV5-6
CASSPGRHEQYF
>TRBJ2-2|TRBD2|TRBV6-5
CASSSLRTSGTGELFF
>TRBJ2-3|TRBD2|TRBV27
CASSSLAGVGDTQYF